Shown below are 9 T cell receptor beta chains from a single sample sequenced in a study of OX40 agonist ivuxolimab in advanced cancers. The table came from immunoSEQ multiplex PCR; TCRdb's copy has only in-frame clones and leaves some out. The profile covers about 88,000 clones, with approximately 85% appearing a single time and roughly 0.22% taken by the ten largest. The specimen comprised CD4+ or CD8+ T cells sorted from blood, sampled in a trial of the OX40 agonist ivuxolimab. The receptors were sampled from an adult with an advanced solid tumor such as melanoma, head and neck, liver or kidney cancer.

The chain employs TRBV7-3 and TRBJ2-7; D is perhaps TRBD2 (6 bases). Germline V lookup: CDR1 SGHTA, CDR2 FQGTGA. There are 16 residues in the CDR3. V lost 2 bases and J lost 3, with 17 bases in between. The CDR3 nucleotides read TGTGCCAGCAGCTTAGGGGCCGACGGGGGAGTCTACGAGCAGTACTTC. It yields the protein CASSLGADGGVYEQYF.

This clone is a singleton in its sample. This rearrangement joins TRBV4-2 to TRBJ2-6, with D tentatively TRBD1 (5 bases). Germline assignment: CDR1 LGHNA and CDR2 YNFKEQ. The CDR3 contains 14 residues. The V end was cut by 1 base, the J end by 9 bases, with 10 bases between. CDR3 in amino acids: CASSQGQGDNVLTF. CDR3 DNA sequence: TGTGCCAGCAGCCAAGGTCAGGGCGACAACGTCCTGACTTTC.

The chain has TRBV15 and TRBJ1-3; D unresolved. Trimming pared 0 bases from V and 1 base from J, leaving 10 bases between. From germline, CDR1 is LNHNV and CDR2 YYDKDF (reference sequence). The CDR3 loop spans 16 amino acids. The CDR3 DNA reads TGTGCCACCAGCAGAGATCGTACGGGGTCTGGAAACACCATATATTTT. This encodes CATSRDRTGSGNTIYF.

In DNA form, the CDR3 reads TGTGCCAGCAGCTTAACGGCCCGACAGGACGTCGGGACCCAGTACTTC. Encoded protein: CASSLTARQDVGTQYF. This chain links TRBV7-3 with TRBJ2-5, with a weak D call TRBD1 (6 bases). The CDR3 has 16 amino acids. Trimming stripped 0 bases from V and 7 bases from J, with 18 bases between. Germline loops: CDR1 SGHTA, CDR2 FQGTGA.

The chain recombines TRBV6-5 with TRBJ2-7; D perhaps matches TRBD1 (5 bases). Trimming removed 6 bases from V and 1 base from J, with 13 bases in between. This CDR3 has 14 amino acids. CDR1 MNHEY and CDR2 SVGAGI come from the germline V gene. The CDR3 DNA reads TGTGCCAGCAGCCCACAGACAGAATCCTACGAGCAGTACGTC. This gives the protein CASSPQTESYEQYV.

The chain couples TRBV14 to TRBJ2-3; unclear D gene. V was cut by 0 bases and J by 1 base, with 17 bases left in between. The CDR3 loop spans 18 amino acids. Per the germline V gene, CDR1 is SGHDN and CDR2 is FVKESK. CDR3 region: CASSQDEAWGSGTDTQYF. The CDR3 region has the DNA TGTGCCAGCAGCCAAGACGAGGCTTGGGGAAGTGGCACAGATACGCAGTATTTT.

The chain employs TRBV7-9 and TRBJ2-6; the D is unclear. Trimming cost V 5 bases and J 0 bases, with 11 bases left between them. The CDR3 is made up of 16 amino acids. Germline-derived CDR1 and CDR2 are SEHNR and FQNEAQ (reference sequence). The CDR3 sequence is CASSNRSRSGANVLTF. The CDR3 DNA reads TGTGCCAGCAGCAACCGTAGTCGCTCTGGGGCCAACGTCCTGACTTTC.

The chain recombines TRBV28 with TRBJ1-5; 7 positions match TRBD1. Germline CDR1 MDHEN, CDR2 SYDVKM. The V segment lost 7 bases and the J segment 6 bases; nucleotides outside the gene matches: 9. This CDR3 has 14 amino acids. The CDR3 is CASIQGRFRQPQHF. CDR3 DNA sequence: TGTGCCAGCATACAGGGGAGATTCCGTCAGCCCCAGCATTTT.

In DNA, the CDR3 is TGTGCCAGCTCACCGATTCAGGTGAGGGGAACTGAAGCTTTCTTT. Translated: CASSPIQVRGTEAFF. The chain couples TRBV18 to TRBJ1-1; possibly TRBD1 for D (5 bases). V lost 3 bases to trimming and J lost 5 bases, with 16 bases between them. The CDR3 totals 15 residues. Germline CDR1 reads KGHSH; CDR2 reads LQKENI. Using reference TRBV18 and TRBJ1-1 for the parts outside the CDR3, the full variable domain is NAGVMQNPRHLVRRRGQEARLRCSPMKGHSHVYWYRQLPEEGLKFMVYLQKENIIDESGMPKERFSAEFPKEGPSILRIQQVVRGDSAAYFCASSPIQVRGTEAFFGQGTRLTVV.